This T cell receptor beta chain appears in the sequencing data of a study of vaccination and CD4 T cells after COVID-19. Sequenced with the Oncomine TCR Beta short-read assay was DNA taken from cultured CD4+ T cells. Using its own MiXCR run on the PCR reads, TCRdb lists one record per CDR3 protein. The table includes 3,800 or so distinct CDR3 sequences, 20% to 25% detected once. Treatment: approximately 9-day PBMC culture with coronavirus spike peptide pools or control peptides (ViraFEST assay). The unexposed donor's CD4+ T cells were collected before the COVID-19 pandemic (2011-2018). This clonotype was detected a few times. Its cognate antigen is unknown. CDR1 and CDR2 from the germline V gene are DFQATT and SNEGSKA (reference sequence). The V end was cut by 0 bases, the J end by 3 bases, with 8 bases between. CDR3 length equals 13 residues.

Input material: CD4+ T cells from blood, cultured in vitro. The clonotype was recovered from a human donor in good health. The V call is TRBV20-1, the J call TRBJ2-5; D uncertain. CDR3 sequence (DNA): TGCAGTGCTAGAGACCCGGTCAAAGAGACCCAGTACTTC. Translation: CSARDPVKETQYF.